Below are 25 T cell receptor beta chains sequenced from a single sample in a study of blood T cell repertoires in COVID-19. Profiling relied on immunoSEQ multiplex PCR, and the TCRdb table lists in-frame clones only, not all of them. Counted here are 250,000 to 350,000 clones, 85% occurring once; the ten biggest clones make up roughly 2.6%. Sequencing was carried out using PBMCs or T cells enriched from blood (not recorded which). These receptors were taken from a woman aged 50 to 65 who had recovered from COVID-19.

V is TRBV19 and J is TRBJ2-3, with TRBD1 matching 10 bases. This CDR3 is 16 amino acids long. Germline-derived CDR1 and CDR2 are LNHDA and SQIVND (reference sequence). V was clipped by 5 bases and J by 1 base; unmatched bases: 6. The CDR3 here is CASSAGTGAGTDTQYF. Written as DNA, the CDR3 is TGTGCCAGTAGTGCGGGGACAGGGGCCGGCACAGATACGCAGTATTTT.

The chain links TRBV20-1 to TRBJ2-7; possible D gene TRBD1, 6 bases. Germline CDR1 is DFQATT and CDR2 is SNEGSKA (reference sequence). V shed 3 bases and J shed 3 bases, with 15 bases lying between them. The CDR3 runs 14 residues. Here the CDR3 reads CSASGGRLNYEQYF. The CDR3 DNA is TGCAGTGCTAGTGGGGGCAGACTTAACTACGAGCAGTACTTC.

This clone was counted a few times. The chain uses TRBV4-1 and TRBJ1-6; TRBD1 aligns across 7 bases. The CDR3 consists of 15 residues. V was pared by 2 bases and J by 8 bases, with 6 bases of the junction left unmatched. Germline V gives CDR1 MGHRA, CDR2 YSYEKL. The CDR3 DNA sequence: TGCGCCAGCAGCCAATGGACAGGCTTGGATTCACCCCTCCACTTT. This encodes CASSQWTGLDSPLHF.

This clone was seen just once. The chain employs TRBV19 and TRBJ1-5; D not resolved. Germline CDR1 is LNHDA and CDR2 is SQIVND (reference sequence). The ends were cut back, 4 bases at V and 1 base at J, with 8 bases in the middle. The CDR3 contains 14 residues. The CDR3 sequence: CASSNQRSNQPQHF. The CDR3 region has the DNA TGTGCCAGTAGTAACCAGAGGAGCAATCAGCCCCAGCATTTT.

The rearrangement links TRBV11-2 to TRBJ2-1; 9 bases are a match to TRBD1. V shed 1 base and J 6 bases; nucleotides not matched to a gene: 4. In germline, CDR1 is SGHAT, CDR2 FQNNGV. This CDR3 comprises 15 residues. The CDR3 coding sequence is TGTGCCAGCAGCTTAGGTAGGGACAGGGTCAATGAGCAGTTCTTC. This codes for CASSLGRDRVNEQFF.

The rearrangement uses TRBV7-8 and TRBJ1-2; 10 nucleotides agree with TRBD1. After removal of 5 bases from V and 8 bases from J, the junction contained 5 bases not matched to a gene. From germline, CDR1 is SGHVS and CDR2 FQNEAQ. The CDR3 contains 13 residues. The CDR3 DNA sequence: TGTGCCAGCAGCATAGACAGGGGGCGAGGCTACACCTTC. Its translation is CASSIDRGRGYTF.

The V gene is TRBV5-1, the J gene TRBJ2-7, with a tentative D call TRBD2 (6 bases). Between the trimmed V and J ends, which lost 4 bases and 0 bases, there was a span of 17 bases. Germline V gene lookup returns CDR1 SGHRS and CDR2 YFSETQ. The CDR3 contains 16 residues. The CDR3 DNA is TGCGCCAGCAGCCTACTGGGACGGGGGAGCTCCTACGAGCAGTACTTC. Translated, it gives CASSLLGRGSSYEQYF.

The chain employs TRBV4-3 and TRBJ2-3, with 10 bases that match TRBD2. CDR3 length equals 17 residues. Germline lookup yields CDR1 LGHNA and CDR2 YSLEER. V gave up 0 bases and J gave up 4 bases; unmatched junction bases: 7. In DNA form, the CDR3 reads TGCGCCAGCAGCCAAGATTTGAGCGGGGGGGGCGCAGATACGCAGTATTTT. Protein sequence: CASSQDLSGGGADTQYF.

The CDR3 bases are TGTGCCACCAGTGCCGCGAGGGGGGGGGCCATGAACACCGGGGAGCTGTTTTTT. This translates into CATSAARGGAMNTGELFF. The J gene is TRBJ2-2, the V gene TRBV24-1, with D possibly being TRBD2 (7 bases). Deletions cut 5 bases from V and 1 base from J, with 19 bases between. Germline lookup yields CDR1 KGHDR and CDR2 SFDVKD. The CDR3 loop spans 18 amino acids.

This clone appeared once. J is TRBJ2-3 and V is TRBV5-1; 9 bases are a match to TRBD2. Germline V gene lookup returns CDR1 SGHRS and CDR2 YFSETQ. V shed 1 base, J shed 2 bases, and the junction held 11 bases outside the gene matches. This CDR3 is 18 amino acids long. This CDR3 reads CASSLFGRLAGTTDTQYF. In DNA form, the CDR3 reads TGCGCCAGCAGCTTGTTCGGGCGGCTAGCGGGAACCACAGATACGCAGTATTTT.

This chain connects TRBV6-2 or TRBV6-3 to TRBJ2-5, with 11 bases lining up with TRBD1. The CDR3 is made up of 15 amino acids. Trimming cost V 4 bases and J 3 bases; bases outside gene matches: 4. The germline V gene has CDR1 MNHEY and CDR2 SVGEGT. CDR3 bases: TGTGCCAGCAGTTCCCGGACAGGGGGCGAAGAGACCCAGTACTTC. Translated, it gives CASSSRTGGEETQYF.

The chain has TRBV5-6 and TRBJ1-2; D gene uncertain. Trimming pared 2 bases from V and 4 bases from J, leaving 15 bases between. The CDR3 consists of 15 residues. The germline gives CDR1 SGHDT, CDR2 YYEEEE. Here the CDR3 reads CASSFRGFDSYGYTF. DNA for the CDR3: TGTGCCAGCAGCTTCCGAGGATTCGATAGCTATGGCTACACCTTC.

The genes are TRBV2 and TRBJ1-2, with a possible D match to TRBD1 (5 bases). CDR1 is SNHLY, CDR2 FYNNEI, per germline. V gave up 7 bases and J gave up 8 bases, with 14 bases separating them. The CDR3 has 12 residues. CDR3 region: CASIQAGRGYTF. The CDR3 DNA reads as TGTGCCAGCATCCAGGCAGGGCGAGGCTACACCTTC.

V usage is TRBV19 and J usage is TRBJ2-2; 11 bases match TRBD1. Germline CDR1 is LNHDA and CDR2 is SQIVND (reference sequence). J was trimmed by 4 bases and V by 7 bases; bases with no gene match: 5. The CDR3 sequence is 15 residues long. CDR3 nucleotides: TGTGCCAGTACCTCCGGGACAGGGGGCACCGGGGAGCTGTTTTTT. It is translated as CASTSGTGGTGELFF.

The chain recombines TRBV7-6 with TRBJ2-1; 7 bases match TRBD2. Germline V CDR1 and CDR2: SGHVS, FNYEAQ. The CDR3 sequence is 16 residues long. V was clipped by 0 bases and J by 2 bases; unmatched bases: 4. The chain's CDR3 is CASSLASGNAYNEQFF. The CDR3 DNA sequence: TGTGCCAGCAGCTTAGCCAGCGGGAATGCCTACAATGAGCAGTTCTTC.

The rearrangement joins TRBV10-3 to TRBJ2-1, with TRBD2 identical over 16 bases. The ends lost 1 base at V and 8 bases at J; junction bases unmatched: 5. This CDR3 comprises 17 residues. Germline loops: CDR1 ENHRY, CDR2 SYGVKD. The CDR3 DNA sequence: TGTGCCATCAGTGAGTTAGGGACTAGCGGGAGGGCCCATGAGCAGTTCTTC. This gives the protein CAISELGTSGRAHEQFF.

In regard to this clone: One end of the junction varies from germline; a read error may be responsible. The chain has TRBV6-5 and TRBJ1-2; 8 nucleotides align to TRBD1. This CDR3 is 15 amino acids long. Looked up from germline, CDR1 is MNHEY and CDR2 is SVGAGI. The CDR3 nucleotides read TGTGCCGGCAGTCGGGACAGGCTCTCAGGCTATGGCTACACCTTC. The encoded protein is CAGSRDRLSGYGYTF.

This sequence joins TRBV27 and TRBJ2-2, with 11 bases identical to TRBD2. Germline V gene data show CDR1 as MNHEY and CDR2 as SMNVEV (reference sequence). Trimming took 4 bases from V and 2 from J; bases not matched to a gene: 6. The CDR3 covers 17 residues. The CDR3 coding sequence is TGTGCCAGCAGTTCCCCCCTAGCGGGGGGAAACACCGGGGAGCTGTTTTTT. Translated, it gives CASSSPLAGGNTGELFF.

V gene TRBV7-6 combines with J gene TRBJ2-7, with a tentative D call TRBD1 (6 bases). The germline gives CDR1 SGHVS, CDR2 FNYEAQ. V lost 0 bases and J 2 bases, leaving 14 bases between the germline ends. The CDR3 runs 16 residues. This chain's CDR3 is CASSLAQSRGTYEQYF. The CDR3, as DNA: TGTGCCAGCAGCTTAGCGCAAAGCAGGGGAACCTACGAGCAGTACTTC. Together with reference TRBV7-6 and TRBJ2-7, the CDR3 gives the full variable domain: GAGVSQSPRYKVTKRGQDVALRCDPISGHVSLYWYRQALGQGPEFLTYFNYEAQQDKSGLPNDRFSAERPEGSISTLTIQRTEQRDSAMYRCASSLAQSRGTYEQYFGPGTRLTVT.

V and J are TRBV5-1 and TRBJ1-6; D not resolved. Germline CDR1 SGHRS, CDR2 YFSETQ. V lost 0 bases to trimming and J lost 6 bases, with 10 bases between them. The CDR3 spans 15 residues. The CDR3 DNA sequence: TGCGCCAGCAGCTTGGACCGGGCGGGTAATTCACCCCTCCACTTT. It translates to CASSLDRAGNSPLHF.

This clone came up a few times. V gene TRBV7-7 combines with J gene TRBJ2-2; 9 nucleotides match TRBD2. Germline lookup yields CDR1 SSHAT and CDR2 FNYEAQ (reference sequence). V was clipped by 5 bases and J by 0 bases; unmatched bases: 10. This CDR3 is 18 amino acids long. The CDR3 here is CASSPMTSGFANTGELFF. The CDR3 nucleotides read TGTGCCAGCAGCCCCATGACTAGCGGATTCGCGAACACCGGGGAGCTGTTTTTT.

The chain recombines TRBV18 with TRBJ2-5; D remains ambiguous. The CDR3 sequence is 14 residues long. V was shortened by 1 base and J by 4 bases, with 10 bases between the two germline ends. From germline, CDR1 is KGHSH and CDR2 LQKENI. The CDR3 spells CASSPREPRETQYF. The DNA of the CDR3 is TGTGCCAGCTCACCACGAGAACCCCGAGAGACCCAGTACTTC.

The V gene is TRBV6-1, the J gene TRBJ2-7, with 10 bases that match TRBD1. This CDR3 comprises 16 residues. Trimming at V came to 4 bases and at J to 5 bases, leaving 11 bases not matched to a gene. Germline CDR1 reads MNHNS; CDR2 reads SASEGT. This CDR3 is CASSVPGTGVSHEQYF. CDR3 bases: TGTGCCAGCAGTGTGCCCGGGACAGGGGTATCCCACGAGCAGTACTTC.

V and J are TRBV27 and TRBJ2-5; TRBD2 matches 9 bases. The germline gives CDR1 MNHEY, CDR2 SMNVEV (reference sequence). CDR3 size: 15 residues. Losses at the gene ends were 4 bases for V and 5 bases for J; bases not matched to a gene: 8. The CDR3 here is CASSSVAGVQETQYF. As DNA, the CDR3 is TGTGCCAGCAGTTCGGTAGCGGGAGTCCAGGAGACCCAGTACTTC.

CDR3 residues: CASIPYTRAGTDTQYF. Written as DNA, the CDR3 is TGTGCCAGCATCCCTTACACGAGGGCGGGGACAGATACGCAGTATTTT. V gene TRBV11-2 combines with J gene TRBJ2-3; tentatively, D is TRBD2 (6 bases). V lost 7 bases to trimming and J lost 3 bases, with 20 bases between them. The CDR3 is made up of 16 amino acids. Germline CDR1 SGHAT, CDR2 FQNNGV.